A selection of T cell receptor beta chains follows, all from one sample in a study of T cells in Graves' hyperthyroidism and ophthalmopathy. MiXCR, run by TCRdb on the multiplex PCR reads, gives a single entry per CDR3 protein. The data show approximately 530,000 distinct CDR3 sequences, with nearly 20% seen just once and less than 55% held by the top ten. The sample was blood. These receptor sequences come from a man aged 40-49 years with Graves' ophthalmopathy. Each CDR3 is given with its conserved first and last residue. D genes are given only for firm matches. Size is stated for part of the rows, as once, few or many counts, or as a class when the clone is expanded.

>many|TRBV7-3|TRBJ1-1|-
TGTGCCAGCAGCACCTCAAGGGGGGCTGAAGCTTTCTTT
CASSTSRGAEAFF
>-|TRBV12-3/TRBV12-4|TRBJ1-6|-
TGTGCCAGCAGTTGGTACAGGAATTCACCCCTCCACTTT
CASSWYRNSPLHF
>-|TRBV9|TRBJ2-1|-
TGTGCCAGCAGCGTAGACTTGCGGCCGAGCTCCTACAATGAGCAGTTCTTC
CASSVDLRPSSYNEQFF
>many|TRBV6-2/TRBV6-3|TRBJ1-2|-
TGTGCCAGCGGCCCCGGGAACCTCTATGGCTACACCTTC
CASGPGNLYGYTF
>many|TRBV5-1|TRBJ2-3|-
TGCGCCAGCGACCAACCGGGGGATACGCAGTATTTT
CASDQPGDTQYF
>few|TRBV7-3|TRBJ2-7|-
TGTGCCAGCAGCTCGGACGGTAACTCCTACGAGCAGTACTTC
CASSSDGNSYEQYF
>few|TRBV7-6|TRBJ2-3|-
TGTGCCAGCAGCTTAGAAGGGACGCCCCACTTAGGGGATACGCAGTATTTT
CASSLEGTPHLGDTQYF
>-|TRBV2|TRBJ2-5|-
TGTGCCAGCAAAGGGCGGGGAACAGAGACCCAGTACTTC
CASKGRGTETQYF
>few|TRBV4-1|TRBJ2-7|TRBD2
TGCGCCAGCAGTCGGGGGACTAGCGGGAGGCCAGGGGATGAGCAGTACTTC
CASSRGTSGRPGDEQYF
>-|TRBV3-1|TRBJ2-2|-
TGTGCCAGCAGCCAAGGTTTCAACACCGGGGAGCTGTTTTTT
CASSQGFNTGELFF
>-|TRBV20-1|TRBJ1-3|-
TGCAGTCTACGGAGGGGTAACACCATATATTTT
CSLRRGNTIYF
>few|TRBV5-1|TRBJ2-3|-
TGCGCCAGCAGACTGGCGGGGTCTACTAGCACAGATACGCAGTATTTT
CASRLAGSTSTDTQYF
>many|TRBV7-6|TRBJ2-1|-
TGTGCCAGCAGCTCGTCGTATGAAAGCTCCTACAATGAGCAGTTCTTC
CASSSSYESSYNEQFF
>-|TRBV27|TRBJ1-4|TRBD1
TGTGCCAGCAGTCGGACAGGGGGCACTGAAAAACTGTTTTTT
CASSRTGGTEKLFF
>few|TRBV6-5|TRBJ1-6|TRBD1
TGTGCCAGCAGTTTCGCCGGGGGCCAGGGGGCACCCCTCCACTTT
CASSFAGGQGAPLHF
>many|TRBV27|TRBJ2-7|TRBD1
TGTGCCAGCAGTCAGTTGACAGGGGCATCCTACGAGCAGTACTTC
CASSQLTGASYEQYF
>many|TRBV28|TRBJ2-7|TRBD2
TGTGCCAGCAGTCTCGCTTCTAGCGGGAGACGGGAGCAGTACTTC
CASSLASSGRREQYF
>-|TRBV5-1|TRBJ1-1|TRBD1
TGCGCCAGCAGCTCGTGGACAGGGGGTGCCCTGAACACTGAAGCTTTCTTT
CASSSWTGGALNTEAFF